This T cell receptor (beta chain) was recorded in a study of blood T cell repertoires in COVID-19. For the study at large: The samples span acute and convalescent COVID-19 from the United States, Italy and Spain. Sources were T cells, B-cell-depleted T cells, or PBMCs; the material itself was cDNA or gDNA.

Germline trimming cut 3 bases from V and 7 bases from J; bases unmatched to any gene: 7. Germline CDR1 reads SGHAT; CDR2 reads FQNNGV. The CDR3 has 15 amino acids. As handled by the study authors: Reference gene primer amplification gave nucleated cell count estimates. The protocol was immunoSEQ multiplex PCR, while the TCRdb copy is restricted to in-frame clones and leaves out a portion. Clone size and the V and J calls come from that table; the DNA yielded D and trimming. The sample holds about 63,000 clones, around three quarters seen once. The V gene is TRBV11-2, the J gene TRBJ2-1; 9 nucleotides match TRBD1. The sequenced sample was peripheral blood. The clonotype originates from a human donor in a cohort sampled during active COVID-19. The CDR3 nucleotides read TGTGCCAGCAGCTTCGGGTGGGACAGGGCGAATGAGCAGTTCTTC. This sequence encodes CASSFGWDRANEQFF.